The next 23 T cell receptor beta chains were all read from a single sample in a study of response to subunit inactivated influenza vaccine (dated by TCRdb to 2017 to 2018). The receptor library was made with RT-PCR. Instrument on record: Illumina HiSeq 2500. TCRdb reanalyzed the raw reads on its own, using fastp at Q25 for trimming and MiXCR for clone calling, and kept in-frame beta chains. For every CDR3 protein sequence, its rows merge into one entry that carries the most common genes and DNA. Across this sample there are about 700,000 distinct CDR3 sequences, with roughly 13% seen only once. Around 6.5% of the sample is held by the ten biggest clonotypes. The input for sequencing was PBMCs from blood, taken roughly 15 days before vaccination. The receptors derive from a man aged 50 to 60 who received an inactivated influenza vaccine. Donor details come from another sample of the same person, matched by shared clones.

This sequence joins TRBV5-1 and TRBJ2-3, with D unresolved. V lost 3 bases, J lost 2 bases, and 10 bases lay in between. This CDR3 is built from 14 residues. The germline V gene has CDR1 SGHRS and CDR2 YFSETQ. The chain's CDR3 is CASSSTRFTDTQYF. The CDR3 DNA reads TGCGCCAGCAGCTCTACCAGATTCACAGATACGCAGTATTTT.

The V and J genes are TRBV11-1 and TRBJ2-1, with D perhaps given as TRBD1 or TRBD2 (7 bases each). Per the germline V gene, CDR1 is SGHAT and CDR2 is FQDESV (reference sequence). V was trimmed by 4 bases and J by 13 bases, leaving 35 bases between them. The CDR3 extends over 19 amino acids. CDR3 nucleotides: TGTGCCAGCAGCTATATGGGAGGGGGCTCCTTCACTCCAATGGGTGTACAGTTCTTC. It yields the protein CASSYMGGGSFTPMGVQFF.

This clonotype was seen a handful of times. V usage is TRBV12-3 or TRBV12-4 and J usage is TRBJ1-2, with 9 nucleotides matching TRBD1. The CDR3 is 15 residues long. The V gene end was trimmed by 6 bases and the J gene end by 7 bases; junction bases not matched to a gene: 12. The CDR3 coding sequence is TGTGCCAGCAGCCCTAGACAGGGGGGTCGCTCTGGCTACACCTTC. It yields the protein CASSPRQGGRSGYTF.

The chain uses TRBV10-2 and TRBJ2-7; a weak D match, TRBD1 (5 bases). The CDR3 has 15 residues. The V and J ends lost 1 base and 4 bases respectively, with 14 bases between them. Germline values: CDR1 WSHSY, CDR2 SAAADI. CDR3 amino acids: CASSELVGLAYEQYF. The CDR3 coding sequence is TGCGCCAGCAGTGAGTTGGTGGGGCTCGCATACGAGCAGTACTTC.

This clonotype was counted between two and nine times. The chain is built from TRBV7-9 and TRBJ2-1; TRBD2 agrees at 13 bases. With V trimmed by 10 bases and J by 6 bases, 9 bases remained unmatched. CDR1 and CDR2 from the germline V gene are SEHNR and FQNEAQ (reference sequence). The CDR3 consists of 15 residues. The chain's CDR3 is CATGLAGAGGNEQFF. The CDR3 DNA reads TGTGCCACCGGACTAGCGGGAGCCGGCGGCAATGAGCAGTTCTTC.

This rearrangement joins TRBV6-1 to TRBJ1-4; D not resolved. The germline CDR1 and CDR2 sequences are MNHNS and SASEGT. V was pared by 6 bases and J by 8 bases, with 16 bases between. This CDR3 contains 14 residues. The CDR3 loop is CASSNRRGYEKLFF. The CDR3, as DNA: TGTGCCAGCAGCAATCGCCGAGGGTACGAAAAACTGTTTTTT.

DNA of the CDR3: TGCGCCAGCAGAAGACCTACCTACGAGCAGTACTTC. It translates to CASRRPTYEQYF. The V and J genes are TRBV4-1 and TRBJ2-7, with D hard to call. The germline gives CDR1 MGHRA, CDR2 YSYEKL. This CDR3 contains 12 residues. V lost 6 bases and J lost 2, with 8 bases in between.

This sequence joins TRBV5-6 and TRBJ1-1; D is undetermined. CDR1 is SGHDT and CDR2 is YYEEEE in the germline V gene. Trimming left V 5 bases short and J 5 bases short, with 13 bases between. This CDR3 contains 13 residues. CDR3 protein: CASSGVGFTEAFF. CDR3 nucleotide sequence: TGTGCCAGCAGTGGGGTCGGGTTTACTGAAGCTTTCTTT.

This clonotype was counted a few times. The chain combines TRBV10-3 with TRBJ2-7; 10 bases align to TRBD2. Germline CDR1 reads ENHRY; CDR2 reads SYGVKD. V lost 0 bases, J lost 6 bases, and 5 bases stayed unmatched. The CDR3 runs 15 residues. This chain's CDR3 is CAISESLAGEFEQYF. The CDR3 region has the DNA TGTGCCATCAGTGAGTCCCTAGCGGGAGAATTCGAGCAGTACTTC.

V is TRBV18 and J is TRBJ1-5; TRBD1 might be the D (6 bases). Trimming left V 3 bases short and J 6 bases short, with 15 bases between. CDR1 and CDR2 from the germline V gene are KGHSH and LQKENI. This CDR3 region has 15 residues. CDR3 in amino acids: CASSPASQGSQPQHF. As DNA, the CDR3 is TGTGCCAGCTCACCGGCAAGCCAGGGGAGTCAGCCCCAGCATTTT.

The chain uses TRBV27 and TRBJ2-7; D is perhaps TRBD1 or TRBD2 (6 bases each). Trimming removed 2 bases at V and 6 bases at J, with 17 bases between. The germline V gene has CDR1 MNHEY and CDR2 SMNVEV (reference sequence). The CDR3 covers 15 residues. CDR3 sequence (DNA): TGTGCCAGCAGTTTAAGAATAGCCGGAGGGGGCGAGCAGTACTTC. Translated, it gives CASSLRIAGGGEQYF.

This clonotype was counted between two and nine times. This sequence joins TRBV28 and TRBJ2-1, with TRBD2 identical over 8 bases. The CDR3 runs 18 residues. In germline, CDR1 is MDHEN, CDR2 SYDVKM. V lost 3 bases, J lost 4 bases, and 14 bases stayed unmatched. The CDR3 is CASSFGAGVFREYNEQFF. The CDR3 nucleotides read TGTGCCAGCAGTTTTGGAGCGGGAGTCTTCAGGGAATACAATGAGCAGTTCTTC.

This clonotype was seen a handful of times. The chain carries TRBV29-1 and TRBJ2-1; TRBD2 matches at 8 bases. The CDR3 has 13 residues. Germline CDR1 and CDR2: SQVTM and ANQGSEA. After removal of 7 bases from V and 7 bases from J, the junction contained 9 bases not matched to a gene. CDR3 loop: CSARSLADNEQFF. The DNA of the CDR3 is TGCAGCGCCAGGTCACTAGCGGATAATGAGCAGTTCTTC.

The chain links TRBV6-1 to TRBJ2-6; D may be TRBD1 or TRBD2 (5 bases each). CDR3 length: 14 amino acids. With 7 bases removed from V and 1 base from J, the gap between germline ends came to 8 bases. Per the germline V gene, CDR1 is MNHNS and CDR2 is SASEGT. CDR3 coding DNA: TGTGCCAGCATGGGACCGTCTGGGGCCAACGTCCTGACTTTC. Its translation: CASMGPSGANVLTF.

The J gene is TRBJ2-2, the V gene TRBV2; no firm D call. V was cut by 8 bases and J by 2 bases, with 12 bases left in between. There are 14 residues in the CDR3. Germline V gene data show CDR1 as SNHLY and CDR2 as FYNNEI. CDR3 nucleotides: TGTGCCAGCCAACGGAGCTATAACACCGGGGAGCTGTTTTTT. This gives the protein CASQRSYNTGELFF.

This clonotype was counted between two and nine times. This rearrangement joins TRBV11-2 to TRBJ2-1; 12 nucleotides align to TRBD2. CDR1 and CDR2 from the germline V gene are SGHAT and FQNNGV. V gave up 5 bases and J gave up 9 bases; unmatched junction bases: 14. This CDR3 is built from 17 residues. CDR3 residues: CASSRRRLAGGQVEQFF. CDR3 in DNA: TGTGCCAGCAGCCGACGCCGCCTAGCGGGGGGGCAGGTTGAGCAGTTCTTC.

Only a few counts were recorded for this clonotype. This rearrangement joins TRBV4-2 to TRBJ2-1, with 9 positions matching TRBD2. This CDR3 has 13 amino acids. Germline V gene lookup returns CDR1 LGHNA and CDR2 YNFKEQ. The junction had 6 bases not matched to a gene; V was cut back by 6 bases and J by 9 bases. The CDR3 coding sequence is TGTGCCAGCAGTATAGCGGGGGAGGGTGAGCAGTTCTTC. Residues: CASSIAGEGEQFF.

This clonotype was detected a few times. The chain recombines TRBV14 with TRBJ2-1, with TRBD2 matching 12 bases. The CDR3 covers 15 residues. The V segment lost 5 bases and the J segment 7 bases; nucleotides outside the gene matches: 6. Germline V gene lookup returns CDR1 SGHDN and CDR2 FVKESK. The CDR3 loop is CASSKLAGGGNEQFF. DNA for the CDR3: TGTGCCAGCAGCAAACTAGCGGGAGGAGGGAATGAGCAGTTCTTC. Together with reference TRBV14 and TRBJ2-1, the CDR3 gives the full variable domain: EAGVTQFPSHSVIEKGQTVTLRCDPISGHDNLYWYRRVMGKEIKFLLHFVKESKQDESGMPNNRFLAERTGGTYSTLKVQPAELEDSGVYFCASSKLAGGGNEQFFGPGTRLTVL.

This clonotype was detected only a few times. This chain uses TRBV4-1 with TRBJ1-5; tentative D call: TRBD1 (5 bases). CDR3 size: 16 residues. The V end was cut by 5 bases, the J end by 2 bases, with 16 bases between. Looked up from germline, CDR1 is MGHRA and CDR2 is YSYEKL. This chain's CDR3 is CASSTRGQGGNQPQHF. The CDR3 DNA is TGCGCCAGCAGCACCCGGGGCCAAGGGGGCAATCAGCCCCAGCATTTT.

V and J are TRBV6-1 and TRBJ2-1, with unresolved D. Trimming stripped 6 bases from V and 7 bases from J, with 22 bases between. CDR1 is MNHNS, CDR2 SASEGT, per germline. The CDR3 runs to 16 residues. The CDR3 DNA is TGTGCCAGCAGCCAGACTCTAAACTTCAGAAAGAATGAGCAGTTCTTC. Amino acids: CASSQTLNFRKNEQFF.

This clonotype was counted a few times. This chain joins TRBV6-1 and TRBJ2-5; the D gene is possibly TRBD2 (7 bases). The CDR3 covers 14 residues. Germline CDR1 reads MNHNS; CDR2 reads SASEGT. Trimming took off 6 bases at V and 5 bases at J, with 16 bases between the two ends. The CDR3 loop reads CASSGLGGAETQYF. As DNA, the CDR3 is TGTGCCAGCAGCGGACTAGGGGGAGCGGAGACCCAGTACTTC.

The chain combines TRBV10-3 with TRBJ2-3; 14 bases align to TRBD2. CDR3 length equals 16 residues. The V and J ends lost 6 bases and 1 base, in that order; junction bases with no gene match: 3. From germline, CDR1 is ENHRY and CDR2 SYGVKD. CDR3 DNA: TGTGCCATCAGGACGGGACTAGCGGGGGGCACAGATACGCAGTATTTT. Encoded protein: CAIRTGLAGGTDTQYF.

A few counts support this clonotype. The rearrangement links TRBV5-1 to TRBJ2-7, with D perhaps TRBD1 or TRBD2 (5 bases each). Germline CDR1 reads SGHRS; CDR2 reads YFSETQ. The length of the CDR3 is 15 residues. V was clipped by 4 bases and J by 0 bases, with 14 bases between them. For the CDR3, the DNA is TGCGCCAGCAGCACTGATCCGGGGCTCTCCTACGAGCAGTACTTC. Residues: CASSTDPGLSYEQYF.